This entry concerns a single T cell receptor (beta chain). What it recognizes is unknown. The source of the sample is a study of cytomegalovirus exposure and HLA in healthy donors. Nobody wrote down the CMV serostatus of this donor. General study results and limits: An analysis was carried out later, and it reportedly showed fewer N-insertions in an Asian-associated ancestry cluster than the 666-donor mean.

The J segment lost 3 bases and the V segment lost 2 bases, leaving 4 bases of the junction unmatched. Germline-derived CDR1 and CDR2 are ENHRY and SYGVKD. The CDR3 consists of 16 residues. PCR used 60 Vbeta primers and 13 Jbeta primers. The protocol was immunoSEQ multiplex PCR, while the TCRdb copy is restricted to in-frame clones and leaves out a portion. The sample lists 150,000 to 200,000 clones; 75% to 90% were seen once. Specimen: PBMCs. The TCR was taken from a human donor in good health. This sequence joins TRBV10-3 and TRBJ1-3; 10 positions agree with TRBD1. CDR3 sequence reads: CAISENDRGLGNTIYF. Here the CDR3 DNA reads TGTGCCATCAGTGAGAATGACAGGGGGCTTGGAAACACCATATATTTT.